This T cell receptor (beta chain) was captured by sequencing in a study of shared clonotypes between healthy human individuals (dated by TCRdb to the early 2020s). Turning to the overall study: The cohort included a few men and a couple of women between 18 and 49 years of age. Blood TCR repertoires of four to six healthy adults were deeply sequenced to estimate repertoire size and the extent of clonotype sharing between individuals. Each donor's leukapheresis produced roughly between roughly 0.94 and 9.5 billion PBMCs. To increase sequencing depth and limit assay-specific biases, TCR repertoire library preparation and sequencing were carried out by different laboratories using diverse techniques. For each donor, three plates each were used for CD4 naive and CD4 memory, two plates were used for CD8 naive, and one plate was used for CD8 memory. Overall results and qualifications from the work: Pairwise subsampling led to the expectation that sequencing depth would affect the degree of clonotype sharing among donors. Compared with non-shared clonotypes, the clonotypes found in all four sorted-subset donors had higher generation probabilities. Rarefaction of sorted-subset datasets indicated incomplete sequencing despite the large sequencing depth. About 5% of naive CD4, more than 3% of naive CD8, 2% to 2.5% of memory CD4, and 0.35% to 0.5% of memory CD8 clonotypes were shared across a few donors. The small number of donors limited the genetic and exposure-history diversity represented. Naive subsets generally had larger estimated clonotype richness than memory subsets did. Sampling was restricted to blood, and TCR repertoires in tissue are likely to differ from TCR repertoires in blood.

At the junction V is shortened by 0 bases and J by 6 bases; bases outside the gene matches: 6. The CDR3 spans 14 residues, from the cysteine through the phenylalanine. CDR3 DNA is the only sequence kept; it has 42 bases, read in frame from the first base. According to the germline V gene (reference sequence), CDR1 reads GTSNPN and CDR2 reads SVGIG. Healthy HIV-negative adults with no recently reported acute infections or vaccinations were included as donors. Only Caucasian adults living in Nashville, Tennessee, USA were represented among the donors. CD4+ T cells were enriched by magnetic negative selection, after which naive cells were positively selected on CD45RA and the negative fraction was taken as the memory subset. Blood was obtained by leukapheresis, after which PBMCs were separated by Ficoll-Histopaque density gradient centrifugation and cryopreserved in liquid nitrogen vapor phase. Analytical flow cytometry was used to check the purity and quantity of every magnetically sorted T cell population. Each sorted fraction had its genomic DNA isolated and then quantified by UV absorbance on a Nanodrop 2000c.

Notes on this clone: Its cognate antigen has yet to be identified. One base away there is no much larger clone; base qualities are not given.

Using the deep immunoSEQ assay, multiplex PCR amplified TCR CDR3 regions from genomic DNA. For each cell subset, the extracted genomic DNA was distributed evenly across all wells of several immunoSEQ 96-well plates, and each plate served as one replicate. For sorted subsets, 200 to 250 ng of genomic DNA, equivalent to around 31,000 T cell genomes, went into each replicate PCR. Purified libraries were quantified with a Qubit 3.0 fluorometer, sized on a Bioanalyzer 2100, and re-quantified with the KAPA Library Quantification kit. Each immunoSEQ 96-well plate was sequenced on its own single-read 150-cycle Illumina NextSeq 550 flow cell. As for how the authors treated the data: Because the immunoSEQ output included only junctional sequences and no quality scores, the filtering could not be the same as the filtering used for full-length reads. To assign V/J genes and CDR3, sequences were annotated using PyIR, a Python wrapper for IgBLAST v1.9, with IMGT germline references. Reads were removed for weak V/J assignments (E-value above 1e-6), missing CDR3, stop codons, out-of-frame junctions, or ambiguous translated residues. V3J clonotypes were defined as sequences sharing an identical inferred V gene, J gene, and CDR3 amino acid sequence. The percentage overlap between two repertoires was calculated by dividing the number of shared unique clonotypes by the size of the smaller repertoire. Richness of each repertoire was evaluated using RTK rarefaction, the Chao1 estimator, and Recon v2.1 estimates of unobserved clonotypes. OLGA was used to compute generation probabilities for all TCRbeta clonotypes that the gDNA method yielded from a handful of donors. The table comes from immuneACCESS by way of TCRdb, which keeps in-frame sequences with V and J called. Part of the clones is missing from these tables; in studies checked, under half for an unresolved V gene and the rest for unknown reasons. The V and J calls and clone size were taken over from that table, and D and trimming were inferred from the DNA. Present in this sample are about 1 million clones, approximately 76% of which were seen just once. Approximately 1.5% of the sample is taken by the ten largest.

The rearranged segments are TRBV30 and TRBJ2-3; 7 junctional bases match TRBD2. Input material: memory CD4+ T cells sorted from blood. The cell subset or site label of this sample denotes: CD45RA-negative fraction. This sequence originates from a man aged 18-30 years in good health. CDR3 protein: CAWSVKAGLDTQYF. The nucleotide sequence is given as TGTGCCTGGAGTGTTAAAGCGGGGCTGGATACGCAGTATTTT.